This T cell receptor beta chain was observed in a study of metastatic and nonmetastatic thyroid tumors. Looking at the study overall: The comparison covered peripheral blood and tumor or nodule tissue in malignant and benign thyroid patients. Notes on the study in general: It was reportedly found that TCR beta diversity was significantly higher in malignant thyroid tumors than in benign nodules, a difference seen in both blood and tumor samples.

This clone was seen repeatedly, ten times or more. Its antigen remains unidentified. Original data processing: A classifier for distant metastasis in papillary thyroid cancer was constructed using CDR3 differences observed across clinicopathological groups. TCRdb reassembled clones from the PCR reads with MiXCR. These V and J calls originate from TCRdb's pipeline instead of the authors' own analysis. The sample includes some 83,000 clones, around an eighth of them seen just once. Patients underwent thyroid surgery, and none had received any treatment before it. Germline CDR1 LGHDT, CDR2 YNNKEL (reference sequence). Trimming shortened V by 3 bases and J by 4 bases, and 12 bases separated the two germline ends. This CDR3 is built from 14 residues.

This clonotype originated in a female donor with papillary thyroid cancer or a benign thyroid nodule (not recorded which). Some clones in this sample may be carry-over from other donors' samples. The chain is built from TRBV3-1 and TRBJ2-5; TRBD2 might be the D (6 bases). The sample taken for sequencing was tumor tissue. CDR3 region: CASSQRGEGETQYF. Written as DNA, the CDR3 is TGTGCCAGCAGCCAGCGGGGCGAAGGAGAGACCCAGTACTTC.